A single sample is the source of the 32 T cell receptor beta chains below, sequenced in a study of blood T cell repertoires in COVID-19. Sequencing was performed with immunoSEQ multiplex PCR; in TCRdb, only in-frame clones are kept and a portion is missing. The sample lists a few hundred thousand clones, 80% to 90% occurring once. The sequencing sample was made of peripheral blood. The receptors were gathered from a woman aged 40 to 49 who had recovered from COVID-19.

V and J are TRBV7-2 and TRBJ1-4; 11 bases fit TRBD1. The CDR3 loop spans 14 amino acids. The germline V gene has CDR1 SGHTA and CDR2 FQGNSA. V lost 5 bases to trimming and J lost 8 bases; unmatched junction nucleotides: 4. The CDR3 sequence: CASSPGQGAEKLFF. The CDR3 DNA sequence: TGTGCCAGCAGCCCAGGACAGGGGGCGGAAAAACTGTTTTTT. The whole variable domain, remainder taken from reference TRBV7-2 and TRBJ1-4, is GAGVSQSPSNKVTEKGKDVELRCDPISGHTALYWYRQSLGQGLEFLIYFQGNSAPDKSGLPSDRFSAERTGGSVSTLTIQRTQQEDSAVYLCASSPGQGAEKLFFGSGTQLSVL.

The rearrangement joins TRBV6-1 to TRBJ2-7; TRBD2 aligns across 13 bases. CDR3 size: 14 residues. Germline values: CDR1 MNHNS, CDR2 SASEGT. J gave up 7 bases and V 3 bases, and 3 bases lay outside the gene matches. The CDR3 DNA is TGTGCCAGCAGTGAGGGACTAGCGGGGAGAGAGCAGTACTTC. Its translation: CASSEGLAGREQYF.

This chain connects TRBV7-9 to TRBJ2-7, with D perhaps matching TRBD1 (5 bases). Trimming removed 3 bases from V and 5 bases from J, with 8 bases in between. The germline gives CDR1 SEHNR, CDR2 FQNEAQ (reference sequence). The CDR3 has 12 residues. The CDR3 spells CASSFGQHEQYF. In DNA, the CDR3 is TGTGCCAGCAGCTTTGGACAACACGAGCAGTACTTC.

This clone showed up just once. The V and J genes are TRBV18 and TRBJ2-7; a possible D gene is TRBD1 (7 bases). This CDR3 comprises 17 residues. V lost 0 bases and J 1 base, leaving 16 bases between the germline ends. CDR1 and CDR2 (germline): KGHSH, LQKENI. The CDR3 nucleotides are TGTGCCAGCTCACCACCTTTATCACAGGGGAGGTCCTACGAGCAGTACTTC. It translates to CASSPPLSQGRSYEQYF. The entire variable domain, with the rest obtained from reference TRBV18 and TRBJ2-7, is as follows: NAGVMQNPRHLVRRRGQEARLRCSPMKGHSHVYWYRQLPEEGLKFMVYLQKENIIDESGMPKERFSAEFPKEGPSILRIQQVVRGDSAAYFCASSPPLSQGRSYEQYFGPGTRLTVT.

This clone was counted once. J is TRBJ1-2 and V is TRBV6-5; D remains ambiguous. The germline V gene encodes CDR1 MNHEY and CDR2 SVGAGI. Between the trimmed V and J ends, which lost 4 bases and 4 bases, there was a span of 19 bases. There are 16 residues in the CDR3. CDR3 in DNA: TGTGCCAGCAGTTTGTCAGCGACCGGGTTATCCTATGGCTACACCTTC. It codes for CASSLSATGLSYGYTF.

CDR3 sequence (DNA): TGTGCCAGCCGGGAGGCGGGAGAGGGGGGTGAGCAGTTCTTC. Its translation is CASREAGEGGEQFF. The gene calls are TRBV6-5 and TRBJ2-1, with D tentatively TRBD2 (7 bases). The CDR3 loop spans 14 amino acids. Trimming removed 8 bases from V and 9 bases from J, with 20 bases in between. Germline V gene lookup returns CDR1 MNHEY and CDR2 SVGAGI.

The chain couples TRBV15 to TRBJ2-3; TRBD1 agrees at 8 bases. CDR3 length: 16 residues. Germline assignment: CDR1 LNHNV and CDR2 YYDKDF (reference sequence). With V trimmed by 5 bases and J by 3 bases, 10 bases remained unmatched. CDR3 amino acids: CATSATRGQGTDTQYF. The CDR3 DNA follows: TGTGCCACCAGCGCGACCAGGGGGCAAGGGACAGATACGCAGTATTTT.

This chain uses TRBV6-6 with TRBJ2-1; 7 nucleotides align to TRBD2. This CDR3 is 14 amino acids long. V was pared by 5 bases and J by 8 bases, with 9 bases of the junction left unmatched. The germline gives CDR1 MNHNY, CDR2 SVGAGI (reference sequence). The CDR3 region is CASSTGLRLDEQFF. Written as DNA, the CDR3 is TGTGCCAGCAGTACGGGACTAAGGTTGGATGAGCAGTTCTTC.

This clone was recorded only once. The chain is built from TRBV7-7 and TRBJ2-5, with D possibly being TRBD1 (6 bases). The germline gives CDR1 SSHAT, CDR2 FNYEAQ (reference sequence). The CDR3 runs 15 residues. Deletions cut 5 bases from V and 2 bases from J, with 15 bases between. The CDR3 spells CASSQRQEPQETQYF. The CDR3 DNA sequence: TGTGCCAGCAGCCAACGACAGGAACCACAAGAGACCCAGTACTTC.

The rearrangement joins TRBV11-2 to TRBJ2-3; 9 bases are shared with TRBD2. The CDR3 length is 16 residues. The germline CDR1 and CDR2 sequences are SGHAT and FQNNGV. Trimming took 2 bases from V and 2 from J; bases not matched to a gene: 5. In DNA, the CDR3 is TGTGCCAGCAGCTTATCCCTAGCGGGGACCACAGATACGCAGTATTTT. Its protein product is CASSLSLAGTTDTQYF.

The chain employs TRBV9 and TRBJ1-2, with D uncertain. Trimming removed 0 bases from V and 8 bases from J, with 8 bases in between. The CDR3 loop spans 12 amino acids. Germline V gene lookup returns CDR1 SGDLS and CDR2 YYNGEE. The CDR3 DNA reads as TGTGCCAGCAGCGTAGTCTCGGAGGGCTACACCTTC. This translates into CASSVVSEGYTF.

The V gene is TRBV6-6, the J gene TRBJ1-4, with 9 bases matching TRBD1. Germline assignment: CDR1 MNHNY and CDR2 SVGAGI (reference sequence). Germline trimming cut 5 bases from V and 5 bases from J; bases unmatched to any gene: 12. The CDR3 extends over 17 amino acids. This CDR3 reads CASSHPNSGTGNEKLFF. The CDR3 nucleotides are TGTGCCAGCAGTCACCCCAACTCCGGGACAGGGAATGAAAAACTGTTTTTT.

The CDR3 nucleotides read TGTGCCACCAGTGATCGGGTCGAGGGGAACACCGGGGAGCTGTTTTTT. As protein: CATSDRVEGNTGELFF. The rearrangement uses TRBV24-1 and TRBJ2-2; TRBD2 might be the D (5 bases). The length of the CDR3 is 16 residues. With 3 bases removed from V and 1 base from J, the gap between germline ends came to 11 bases. Germline lookup yields CDR1 KGHDR and CDR2 SFDVKD.

This clone was picked up one time. The genes are TRBV3-1 (or the pseudogene TRBV3-2) and TRBJ2-3; maybe TRBD2 (5 bases). The length of the CDR3 is 15 residues. Trimming removed 2 bases at V and 2 bases at J, with 11 bases between. Germline CDR1 is LGHDT and CDR2 is YNNKEL (reference sequence). The CDR3 reads CASSQLASPTDTQYF. CDR3 nucleotides: TGTGCCAGCAGCCAACTAGCTTCCCCCACAGATACGCAGTATTTT.

V usage is TRBV27 and J usage is TRBJ1-2; 12 bases are a match to TRBD1. The V gene's germline CDR1 is MNHEY and CDR2 SMNVEV (reference sequence). The CDR3 runs to 15 residues. J lost 4 bases, V lost 8 bases, and 8 bases had no gene match. CDR3: CASARDRGRGYGYTF. CDR3 DNA: TGTGCCAGCGCCCGGGACAGGGGGCGCGGCTATGGCTACACCTTC.

The chain joins TRBV9 to TRBJ2-7, with TRBD2 matching 10 bases. The CDR3 contains 16 residues. V lost 0 bases to trimming and J lost 3 bases; unmatched junction nucleotides: 6. Germline V gene data show CDR1 as SGDLS and CDR2 as YYNGEE. The CDR3 sequence is CASSVASSGGIYEQYF. In DNA, the CDR3 is TGTGCCAGCAGCGTAGCGAGTAGCGGGGGGATCTACGAGCAGTACTTC.

The chain joins TRBV10-3 to TRBJ2-5, with 7 bases identical to TRBD1. V lost 10 bases to trimming and J lost 5 bases; unmatched junction nucleotides: 13. CDR1 ENHRY and CDR2 SYGVKD come from the germline V gene. The CDR3 extends over 14 amino acids. This CDR3 is CATKGQIGGETQYF. As DNA, the CDR3 is TGTGCCACCAAGGGACAGATCGGTGGCGAGACCCAGTACTTC.

The chain recombines TRBV24-1 with TRBJ2-5; 8 bases align to TRBD2. This CDR3 comprises 16 residues. Trimming cost V 5 bases and J 5 bases; bases outside gene matches: 12. Germline CDR1 reads KGHDR; CDR2 reads SFDVKD. The DNA for the CDR3 is TGTGCCACCAGTGCCGCCCCGGGAGGGTCGGCGGAGACCCAGTACTTC. Translation: CATSAAPGGSAETQYF.

Comments on this clone: Other DNA sequences within the sample encode an identical CDR3. The genes are TRBV12-3 or TRBV12-4 and TRBJ2-4, with 7 bases matching TRBD2. V was pared by 4 bases and J by 7 bases, with 1 base of the junction left unmatched. The CDR3 totals 12 residues. The CDR3 DNA reads as TGTGCCAGCAGTTCGCGGGGGAACATTCAGTACTTC. Translation gives CASSSRGNIQYF.

The chain joins TRBV4-1 to TRBJ2-2, with 7 bases lining up with TRBD2. Germline CDR1 reads MGHRA; CDR2 reads YSYEKL. Trimming cost V 3 bases and J 1 base; bases outside gene matches: 5. The CDR3 sequence is 16 residues long. This CDR3 is CASSQRERKNTGELFF. The CDR3 bases are TGCGCCAGCAGCCAGCGGGAGCGCAAGAACACCGGGGAGCTGTTTTTT.

The chain joins TRBV27 to TRBJ2-1; D may be TRBD1 (6 bases). The CDR3 is made up of 17 amino acids. The V gene's germline CDR1 is MNHEY and CDR2 SMNVEV (reference sequence). V was trimmed by 1 base and J by 0 bases, leaving 13 bases between them. The CDR3 protein is CASSLYRAASSYNEQFF. The CDR3 DNA reads TGTGCCAGCAGTTTATACAGGGCGGCTAGCTCCTACAATGAGCAGTTCTTC.

The chain has TRBV7-9 and TRBJ1-1, with TRBD1 matching over 7 bases. This CDR3 is built from 14 residues. J gave up 3 bases and V 5 bases, and 6 bases lay outside the gene matches. Germline assignment: CDR1 SEHNR and CDR2 FQNEAQ (reference sequence). CDR3 nucleotide sequence: TGTGCCAGCAGCAGGGGGCCGAGGGACACTGAAGCTTTCTTT. Translation: CASSRGPRDTEAFF.

J is TRBJ1-1 and V is TRBV7-9; no definite D call. This CDR3 region has 18 residues. Germline V lookup: CDR1 SEHNR, CDR2 FQNEAQ (reference sequence). The V and J ends lost 0 bases and 0 bases respectively, with 17 bases between them. The chain's CDR3 is CASSLATHRRNMNTEAFF. The CDR3 bases are TGTGCCAGCAGCTTAGCGACCCACCGGCGGAACATGAACACTGAAGCTTTCTTT.

DNA for the CDR3: TGTGCCAGTAGTACTAGCGGGCTCGGCGAGCAGTACTTC. Translation gives CASSTSGLGEQYF. This chain links TRBV19 with TRBJ2-7, with 8 bases matching TRBD2. From germline, CDR1 is LNHDA and CDR2 SQIVND (reference sequence). The ends lost 4 bases at V and 6 bases at J; junction bases unmatched: 5. The CDR3 has 13 amino acids.

The J gene is TRBJ2-7, the V gene TRBV24-1, with 7 positions matching TRBD1. Germline V gives CDR1 KGHDR, CDR2 SFDVKD. The CDR3 runs to 15 residues. With V trimmed by 10 bases and J by 3 bases, 14 bases remained unmatched. CDR3 DNA sequence: TGTGCCACGAGTTTAGAGTACCGGGACAGCTACGAGCAGTACGTC. Its translation is CATSLEYRDSYEQYV.

On this clone: A junction boundary mismatches the germline segment, possibly from a read error. The chain couples TRBV30 to TRBJ1-2; D gene uncertain. This CDR3 contains 9 residues. Germline CDR1 and CDR2: GTSNPN and SVGIG (reference sequence). CDR3 sequence: CAWDGPVSF. In DNA, the CDR3 is TGTGCCTGGGATGGCCCTGTATCCTTC.

The chain recombines TRBV19 with TRBJ2-3; 8 bases line up with TRBD1. V lost 4 bases and J lost 6; bases outside the gene matches: 6. There are 14 residues in the CDR3. Germline CDR1 LNHDA, CDR2 SQIVND (reference sequence). For the CDR3, the DNA is TGTGCCAGTAGTACCGGACAGGGTTTGGATACGCAGTATTTT. This encodes CASSTGQGLDTQYF.

The chain has TRBV2 and TRBJ2-5, with 14 bases lining up with TRBD2. The CDR3 contains 18 residues. V gave up 5 bases and J gave up 2 bases; unmatched junction bases: 10. Germline V gene sequence: CDR1 SNHLY, CDR2 FYNNEI. The chain's CDR3 is CASSYQLGLAGVQETQYF. Written as DNA, the CDR3 is TGTGCCAGCAGTTACCAACTGGGACTAGCGGGGGTTCAAGAGACCCAGTACTTC. The complete variable domain, with remaining parts taken from reference TRBV2 and TRBJ2-5, reads EPEVTQTPSHQVTQMGQEVILRCVPISNHLYFYWYRQILGQKVEFLVSFYNNEISEKSEIFDDQFSVERPDGSNFTLKIRSTKLEDSAMYFCASSYQLGLAGVQETQYFGPGTRLLVL.

The genes are TRBV4-3 and TRBJ1-2; D uncertain. The ends were cut back, 4 bases at V and 4 bases at J, with 13 bases in the middle. The germline gives CDR1 LGHNA, CDR2 YSLEER. The CDR3 consists of 14 residues. DNA for the CDR3: TGCGCCAGCAGCCCCCTTGTTGGGAGCTATGGCTACACCTTC. It codes for CASSPLVGSYGYTF.

This clone was observed a single time. V and J are TRBV27 and TRBJ2-7; D gene ambiguous. From germline, CDR1 is MNHEY and CDR2 SMNVEV (reference sequence). The CDR3 loop spans 14 amino acids. V lost 0 bases, J lost 2 bases, and 8 bases lay in between. The CDR3 bases are TGTGCCAGCAGTTTATCACGTAACACCTACGAGCAGTACGTC. Encoded protein: CASSLSRNTYEQYV.

J is TRBJ2-1 and V is TRBV7-2; TRBD2 aligns across 14 bases. Looked up from germline, CDR1 is SGHTA and CDR2 is FQGNSA. Trimming removed 1 base from V and 7 bases from J; junction bases left unmatched: 3. The CDR3 length is 16 residues. The CDR3 DNA sequence: TGTGCCAGCAGCTTAGGGAGACTAGCGGGAGGGAATGAGCAGTTCTTC. It codes for CASSLGRLAGGNEQFF.

The chain recombines TRBV5-1 with TRBJ2-1; unclear D gene. Germline CDR1 and CDR2: SGHRS and YFSETQ. The CDR3 has 14 amino acids. V gave up 5 bases and J gave up 9 bases, with 18 bases separating them. The CDR3 loop is CASRRNSGSSEQFF. The CDR3 DNA reads TGCGCCAGCAGAAGGAACTCAGGCTCGTCTGAGCAGTTCTTC.